The present T cell receptor beta chain was sequenced within a study of T cells after yellow fever vaccination. Study background: SMART-Seq v4 Ultra Low Input handled preparation of low-cell-number fractions.

This clonotype appeared many times. This CDR3 spans 14 amino acids. The V end was cut by 8 bases, the J end by 1 base, with 14 bases between. The TCR cDNA carried a universal primer site and UMIs from 5'RACE template switching. MiXCR, run by TCRdb on the 5' RACE reads, gives a single entry per CDR3 protein. The data show fewer than 150,000 distinct CDR3 sequences, approximately 7.7% seen once. The sample here was CD4+ T cells sorted from PBMCs, taken 5 days after the yellow fever booster vaccination. The origin of this receptor is a man younger than 40 who received the YFV17D yellow fever vaccine. The genes are TRBV12-3 or TRBV12-4 and TRBJ1-1, with D perhaps TRBD1 (6 bases). CDR3 DNA sequence: TGTGCCAGCGAGATCACAGGGCCGAACACTGAAGCTTTCTTT. Amino acid sequence: CASEITGPNTEAFF.